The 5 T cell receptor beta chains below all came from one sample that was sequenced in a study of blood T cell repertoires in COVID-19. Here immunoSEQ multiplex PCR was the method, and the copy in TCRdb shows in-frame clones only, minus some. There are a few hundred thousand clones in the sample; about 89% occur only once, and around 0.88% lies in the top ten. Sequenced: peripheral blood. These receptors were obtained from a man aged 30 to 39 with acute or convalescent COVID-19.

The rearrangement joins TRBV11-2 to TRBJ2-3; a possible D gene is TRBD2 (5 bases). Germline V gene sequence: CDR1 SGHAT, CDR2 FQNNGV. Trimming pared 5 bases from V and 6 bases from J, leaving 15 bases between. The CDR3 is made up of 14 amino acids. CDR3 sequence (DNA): TGTGCCAGCAGCCCAGCGGTAGCCTACGATACGCAGTATTTT. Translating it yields CASSPAVAYDTQYF.

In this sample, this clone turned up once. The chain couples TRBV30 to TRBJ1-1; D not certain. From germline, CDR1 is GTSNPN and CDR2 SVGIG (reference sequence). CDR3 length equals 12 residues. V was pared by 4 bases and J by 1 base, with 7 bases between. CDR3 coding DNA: TGTGCCTGGATATTCGGGAACACTGAAGCTTTCTTT. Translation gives CAWIFGNTEAFF.

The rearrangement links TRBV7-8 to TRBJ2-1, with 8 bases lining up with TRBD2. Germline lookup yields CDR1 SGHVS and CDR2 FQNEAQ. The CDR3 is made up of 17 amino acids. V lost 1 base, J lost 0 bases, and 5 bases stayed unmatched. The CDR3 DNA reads TGTGCCAGCAGCTTAGTGGGCGGGGGGCGCTCCTACAATGAGCAGTTCTTC. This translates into CASSLVGGGRSYNEQFF. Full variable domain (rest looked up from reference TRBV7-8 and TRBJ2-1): GAGVSQSPRYKVAKRGQDVALRCDPISGHVSLFWYQQALGQGPEFLTYFQNEAQLDKSGLPSDRFFAERPEGSVSTLKIQRTQQEDSAVYLCASSLVGGGRSYNEQFFGPGTRLTVL.

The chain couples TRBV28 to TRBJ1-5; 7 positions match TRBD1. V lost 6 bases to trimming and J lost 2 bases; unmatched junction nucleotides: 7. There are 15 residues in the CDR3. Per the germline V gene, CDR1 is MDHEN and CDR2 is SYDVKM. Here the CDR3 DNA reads TGTGCCAGCAGCCCCAGGGGGTTTGGCAATCAGCCCCAGCATTTT. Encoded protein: CASSPRGFGNQPQHF.

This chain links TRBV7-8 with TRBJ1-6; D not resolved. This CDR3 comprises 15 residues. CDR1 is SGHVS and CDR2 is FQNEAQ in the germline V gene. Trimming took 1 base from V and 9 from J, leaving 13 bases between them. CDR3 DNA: TGTGCCAGCAGCTTAGGTTCAGAGACTTCTTCACCCCTCCACTTT. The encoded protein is CASSLGSETSSPLHF.